This TCR beta chain derives from a study of T cells in Graves' hyperthyroidism and ophthalmopathy. CDR1 DFQATT and CDR2 SNEGSKA come from the germline V gene (reference sequence). The junction had 10 bases not matched to a gene; V was cut back by 2 bases and J by 7 bases. This CDR3 is 15 amino acids long. Study-wide points: The model anticipated ophthalmopathy a median around six months pre-onset.

PBMCs were obtained from approximately 10 ml fresh peripheral blood. This clonotype was picked up a small number of times. Its antigen is unknown. What was amplified from RNA transcripts were TCR beta CDR3 regions. An initial round of RT-PCR targeting the TCR CDR3 relied on the HTBI primer set. TCRdb called the multiplex PCR reads again in MiXCR, with one record for every CDR3 protein. The profile shows approximately 600,000 distinct CDR3 sequences, around 16% of them singletons. The TCR was taken from a woman aged 30 to 39 with Graves' hyperthyroidism. The specimen was blood. The chain couples TRBV20-1 to TRBJ2-7, with TRBD2 identical over 11 bases. The DNA for the CDR3 is TGCAGTGCTAGATCCAAACTAGCGGGAGTTTATGAGCAGTACTTC. It codes for CSARSKLAGVYEQYF.